This T cell receptor beta chain was retrieved from a study of identifying expanded T cells in peripheral blood (dated by TCRdb to between 2019 and 2020). With respect to the entire study: Four technical replicates, made by sequencing separate aliquots from the same pool of genomic DNA, were compared pairwise.

The CDR3, from cysteine to phenylalanine, totals 14 residues. CDR3 DNA is the only sequence kept; it has 42 bases, read in frame from the first base. CDR1 and CDR2 were assigned from the germline V gene (reference sequence) as SEHNR and FQNEAQ. A distance of 7 bases separates the germline ends of V and J, which lose 5 bases and 0 bases respectively. The immunoSEQ Assay, which relies on bias-controlled multiplex PCR amplification of genomic DNA, was used to profile TCRbeta CDR3 regions. Per the original workflow: The absolute abundance of each unique TCRbeta CDR3 region was quantified after sequences were collapsed and filtered. Differential abundance was tested with a binomial (Fisher-equivalent) model and with a beta-binomial model adding time-dependent variance fitted from healthy donors. Any clone with fewer than 5 combined templates was excluded, and a clone was called differentially abundant if its Benjamini-Hochberg FDR was below 0.01. In the beta-binomial model, variance was expressed as a function of the total template count across the two samples, in the form v = (b*log(k)+a)^2. TCRdb stores this immuneACCESS table with in-frame sequences only. Part of the clones is absent; in the studies checked, under half of the shortfall reflects unresolved V genes, and no reason is known for the rest. Clone size and the V and J calls come from that table; the DNA yielded D and trimming. The sample yields approximately 92,000 clones; 70% to 90% were counted once. Jointly, the top ten make up less than 5% of the sample.

During the collection period, no immune events, such as infections, were documented for the healthy donors. Blood repertoires from healthy donors were used as a training cohort for calibrating time-dependent variance in a beta-binomial model of differential abundance of T-cell clones. The training cohort was composed of 10 or so healthy donors, 3 female and 7 male. On average the donors were around 41 years old, and their ages spanned roughly 29 to 70 years. Obtained from a commercial supplier, whole blood was collected from each healthy donor at three time points set around two weeks apart. For immunosequencing, genomic DNA was extracted from unsorted whole blood. Notes on this clone: Its antigen is still unknown. The input lacks base qualities; no much larger clone sits a single base away.

The research as a whole found: For all healthy donors, the variance in clone template counts between two-week samples rose significantly as total template count increased. Roughly 1.2 differentially abundant clones were flagged by the binomial model between technical replicates, whereas about 16 and 20 were flagged over about two weeks and four weeks, respectively. Both the number of clones called differentially abundant and the false-positive rate were significantly reduced by the beta-binomial model across all healthy-donor time intervals. The authors expected biological variance in healthy repertoires might increase further over much longer intervals such as months to years.

Source material: blood. The sequence derives from a person aged 18 to 75 in good health. This chain is built from TRBV7-9 and TRBJ1-4; there is no confident call for the D gene. For the CDR3, the sequence is CASSPGPTNEKLFF. The bases are TGTGCCAGCAGCCCCGGGCCAACTAATGAAAAACTGTTTTTT.